Listed below are T cell receptor beta chains from one sample, sequenced in a study of blood T cell repertoires in COVID-19. Profiled with immunoSEQ multiplex PCR; TCRdb holds only in-frame clones, not every one. The sample includes 140,000 or so clones, roughly 80% of them seen just once. Source material: peripheral blood. The receptors stem from a man in his 70s who had recovered from COVID-19. CDR3s include the opening cysteine and the closing phenylalanine or tryptophan. Fields, in order: V gene, J gene, D gene, clone size, CDR3 protein, CDR3 DNA. D genes are given only for firm matches. Size tells how often a clone was seen (once, few, many) or the class of an expanded clone, and some rows leave it out.

TRBV30	TRBJ2-7	.	.	CAWRSGFYYEQYF	TGTGCCTGGAGAAGCGGGTTTTACTACGAGCAGTACTTC
TRBV18	TRBJ2-3	TRBD2	.	CASSLAGTSEQDTQYF	TGTGCCAGCTCACTGGCCGGGACTAGCGAGCAAGATACGCAGTATTTT
TRBV4-1	TRBJ2-7	.	once	CASSQVSRYRDNEQYF	TGCGCCAGCAGCCAAGTATCGAGATACAGAGATAACGAGCAGTACTTC
TRBV7-2	TRBJ2-1	TRBD2	.	CASSVGTTPRGDEQFF	TGTGCCAGCAGCGTTGGGACTACCCCCCGCGGGGATGAGCAGTTCTTC
TRBV19	TRBJ1-1	.	.	CASSPTDLNTEAFF	TGTGCCAGTAGTCCGACAGATTTGAACACTGAAGCTTTCTTT
TRBV5-1	TRBJ1-6	.	.	CASSLYAGSPLHF	TGCGCCAGCAGCCTCTACGCGGGTTCACCCCTCCACTTT
TRBV30	TRBJ1-2	.	few	CAWSWGGGYTF	TGTGCCTGGAGTTGGGGGGGTGGCTACACCTTC
TRBV24-1	TRBJ2-1	TRBD1	once	CATSDPGTGRNEQFF	TGTGCCACCAGTGATCCCGGGACAGGGCGCAATGAGCAGTTCTTC
TRBV18	TRBJ1-3	.	.	CASSPKQGNTIYF	TGTGCCAGCTCACCAAAACAGGGAAACACCATATATTTT
TRBV18	TRBJ1-1	.	.	CASSPRGGNTEAFF	TGTGCCAGCTCACCACGGGGGGGTAACACTGAAGCTTTCTTT
TRBV15	TRBJ1-1	.	.	CATSTRATNTEAFF	TGTGCCACCAGCACCAGGGCTACGAACACTGAAGCTTTCTTT
TRBV5-1	TRBJ2-5	.	.	CASSLDFGVDVTQYF	TGCGCCAGCAGCTTGGATTTCGGGGTGGACGTGACCCAGTACTTC
TRBV11-3	TRBJ2-7	.	.	CASSLQTGVAEQYF	TGTGCCAGCAGCTTACAGACGGGAGTGGCCGAGCAGTACTTC
TRBV2	TRBJ1-5	.	.	CASSPAGLSNQPQHF	TGTGCCAGCAGTCCGGCAGGGCTTAGCAATCAGCCCCAGCATTTT
TRBV18	TRBJ2-5	TRBD2	.	CASSPLSLAEWGTQYF	TGTGCCAGCTCACCACTGAGCCTAGCGGAGTGGGGGACCCAGTACTTC
TRBV27	TRBJ1-2	.	.	CASSLGGNYGYTF	TGTGCCAGCAGTTTAGGGGGGAACTATGGCTACACCTTC
TRBV5-1	TRBJ2-3	.	.	CASSFPGNTDTQYF	TGCGCCAGCAGTTTCCCCGGGAACACAGATACGCAGTATTTT